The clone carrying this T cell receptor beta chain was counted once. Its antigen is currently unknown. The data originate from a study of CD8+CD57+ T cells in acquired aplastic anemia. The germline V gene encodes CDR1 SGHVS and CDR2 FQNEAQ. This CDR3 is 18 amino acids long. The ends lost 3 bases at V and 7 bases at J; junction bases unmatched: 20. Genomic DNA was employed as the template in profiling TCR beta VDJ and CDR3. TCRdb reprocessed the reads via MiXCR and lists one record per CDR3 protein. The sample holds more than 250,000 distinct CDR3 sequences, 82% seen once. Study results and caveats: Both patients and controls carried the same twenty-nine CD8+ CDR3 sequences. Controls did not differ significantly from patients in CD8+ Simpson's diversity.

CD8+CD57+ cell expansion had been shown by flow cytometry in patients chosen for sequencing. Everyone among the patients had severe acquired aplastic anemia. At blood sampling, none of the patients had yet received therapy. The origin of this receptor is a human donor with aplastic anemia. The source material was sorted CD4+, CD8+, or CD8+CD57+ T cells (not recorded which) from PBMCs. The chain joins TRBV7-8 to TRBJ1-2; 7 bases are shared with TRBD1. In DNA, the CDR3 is TGTGCCAGCAGCTTTCATCCAGACGGGACAGCCCTTGCAGGTGGCTACACCTTC. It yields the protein CASSFHPDGTALAGGYTF.